These 21 T cell receptor beta chains came from one sample sequenced in a study of blood T cell repertoires in COVID-19. TCRdb's copy holds only in-frame clones and misses some; the assay was immunoSEQ multiplex PCR. This table has around 300,000 clones, around nine tenths appearing once. Sequencing was performed on PBMCs or T cells enriched from blood (not recorded which). All receptors derive from a woman aged 25 to 39 who had recovered from COVID-19.

V gene TRBV6-5 combines with J gene TRBJ2-5; 8 bases line up with TRBD2. The junction had 7 bases not matched to a gene; V was cut back by 7 bases and J by 0 bases. Germline assignment: CDR1 MNHEY and CDR2 SVGAGI. The CDR3 loop spans 15 amino acids. The CDR3, as DNA: TGTGCCAGCACCCCAATCGGGAGGGACCAAGAGACCCAGTACTTC. This codes for CASTPIGRDQETQYF.

V usage is TRBV7-8 and J usage is TRBJ1-2; D remains unclear. The V and J ends lost 6 bases and 6 bases respectively, with 20 bases between them. In germline, CDR1 is SGHVS, CDR2 FQNEAQ. The CDR3 covers 15 residues. This chain's CDR3 is CASRPGPPREDGYTF. The DNA of the CDR3 is TGTGCCAGCAGACCCGGACCTCCGAGGGAGGATGGCTACACCTTC. Complete variable domain (other parts from reference TRBV7-8 and TRBJ1-2): GAGVSQSPRYKVAKRGQDVALRCDPISGHVSLFWYQQALGQGPEFLTYFQNEAQLDKSGLPSDRFFAERPEGSVSTLKIQRTQQEDSAVYLCASRPGPPREDGYTFGSGTRLTVV.

The J gene is TRBJ2-1, the V gene TRBV7-9, with D possibly matching TRBD2 (5 bases). Germline V lookup: CDR1 SEHNR, CDR2 FQNEAQ (reference sequence). V lost 1 base and J 4 bases, leaving 14 bases between the germline ends. This CDR3 spans 16 amino acids. CDR3 sequence: CASSLETRAGYNEQFF. CDR3 nucleotides: TGTGCCAGCAGCTTAGAAACGAGGGCCGGGTACAATGAGCAGTTCTTC. Filled out from reference TRBV7-9 and TRBJ2-1, the complete variable domain reads DTGVSQNPRHKITKRGQNVTFRCDPISEHNRLYWYRQTLGQGPEFLTYFQNEAQLEKSRLLSDRFSAERPKGSFSTLEIQRTEQGDSAMYLCASSLETRAGYNEQFFGPGTRLTVL.

This chain links TRBV24-1 with TRBJ1-2; 7 bases fit TRBD1. This CDR3 has 14 amino acids. Germline CDR1 KGHDR, CDR2 SFDVKD. Trimming at V came to 5 bases and at J to 4 bases, leaving 6 bases not matched to a gene. The DNA for the CDR3 is TGTGCCACCAGTGCCCCGACAGGGACCTATGGCTACACCTTC. This translates into CATSAPTGTYGYTF.

V is TRBV19 and J is TRBJ2-3; 8 nucleotides line up with TRBD2. The CDR3 has 14 amino acids. The ends lost 7 bases at V and 3 bases at J; junction bases unmatched: 6. Germline V lookup: CDR1 LNHDA, CDR2 SQIVND (reference sequence). The CDR3 DNA follows: TGTGCCAGTACTCTTAGCGGGACGACAGATACGCAGTATTTT. This encodes CASTLSGTTDTQYF.

The chain is built from TRBV27 and TRBJ2-7; D possibly corresponds to TRBD2 (7 bases). The CDR3 has 12 amino acids. V was shortened by 4 bases and J by 7 bases, with 11 bases between the two germline ends. Per the germline V gene, CDR1 is MNHEY and CDR2 is SMNVEV (reference sequence). The CDR3 here is CASSWEGGEQYF. The CDR3 DNA reads as TGTGCCAGCAGTTGGGAGGGGGGGGAGCAGTACTTC.

The table lists this clone with a count of one. This rearrangement joins TRBV4-3 to TRBJ2-1, with 7 bases identical to TRBD2. Trimming removed 0 bases from V and 4 bases from J; junction bases left unmatched: 9. Germline-derived CDR1 and CDR2 are LGHNA and YSLEER. The CDR3 contains 17 residues. CDR3 DNA: TGCGCCAGCAGCCAAGATCCAGGAGCGGGAATTTACAATGAGCAGTTCTTC. It is translated as CASSQDPGAGIYNEQFF.

The chain recombines TRBV6-5 with TRBJ2-7; 7 bases are a match to TRBD1. Germline loops: CDR1 MNHEY, CDR2 SVGAGI. The CDR3 consists of 14 residues. J lost 5 bases, V lost 6 bases, and 10 bases had no gene match. The CDR3 sequence is CASSARQGSHEQYF. Here the CDR3 DNA reads TGTGCCAGCAGCGCTCGACAGGGAAGCCACGAGCAGTACTTC.

The chain combines TRBV28 with TRBJ1-3; D not certain. This CDR3 comprises 15 residues. Germline V gives CDR1 MDHEN, CDR2 SYDVKM. Between the trimmed V and J ends, which lost 5 bases and 4 bases, there was a span of 15 bases. CDR3 amino acids: CASSTMSPGGNTIYF. The CDR3 coding sequence is TGTGCCAGCAGTACCATGTCCCCGGGAGGAAACACCATATATTTT.

The V call is TRBV3-1 (or the pseudogene TRBV3-2), the J call TRBJ1-5; D not resolved. The CDR3 runs 14 residues. Germline CDR1 is LGHDT and CDR2 is YNNKEL (reference sequence). V shed 0 bases and J shed 9 bases, with 12 bases lying between them. The CDR3 bases are TGTGCCAGCAGCCAAGATGGCATCTCCCGGCCCCAGCATTTT. This gives the protein CASSQDGISRPQHF.

The rearrangement links TRBV7-2 to TRBJ2-7; D is uncertain. The CDR3 consists of 15 residues. The germline CDR1 and CDR2 sequences are SGHTA and FQGNSA. V was cut by 1 base and J by 0 bases, with 10 bases left in between. CDR3 sequence (DNA): TGTGCCAGCAGCTTAGGAACAGAGAGCTCCTACGAGCAGTACTTC. Residues: CASSLGTESSYEQYF.

V usage is TRBV15 and J usage is TRBJ2-3; tentative D call: TRBD2 (7 bases). The V and J ends lost 5 bases and 1 base respectively, with 13 bases between them. CDR1 is LNHNV, CDR2 YYDKDF, per germline (reference sequence). The CDR3 is made up of 15 amino acids. The CDR3 DNA follows: TGTGCCACCAGCGTTGGAGGGGGGGGCACAGATACGCAGTATTTT. It codes for CATSVGGGGTDTQYF.

This sequence joins TRBV7-2 and TRBJ1-5, with D maybe TRBD1 (5 bases). CDR1 SGHTA and CDR2 FQGNSA come from the germline V gene. The CDR3 length is 15 residues. Trimming removed 3 bases from V and 1 base from J, with 10 bases in between. The CDR3 loop is CASSFRAGSNQPQHF. Written as DNA, the CDR3 is TGTGCCAGCAGCTTTCGTGCAGGGAGCAATCAGCCCCAGCATTTT.

This rearrangement joins TRBV5-6 to TRBJ1-1; possible D gene TRBD1, 5 bases. V shed 3 bases and J shed 0 bases, with 12 bases lying between them. The CDR3 loop spans 15 amino acids. Germline CDR1 and CDR2: SGHDT and YYEEEE. DNA of the CDR3: TGTGCCAGCAGCTGGGGGGTCCCCCTGAACACTGAAGCTTTCTTT. Its protein is CASSWGVPLNTEAFF.

This chain links TRBV19 with TRBJ1-1; the D gene is possibly TRBD1 (5 bases). CDR1 is LNHDA, CDR2 SQIVND, per germline (reference sequence). This CDR3 has 15 amino acids. V was pared by 4 bases and J by 3 bases, with 15 bases between. The CDR3 sequence: CASSSGGAADTEAFF. The CDR3 DNA is TGTGCCAGTAGTAGCGGAGGGGCTGCGGACACTGAAGCTTTCTTT.

The rearrangement uses TRBV24-1 and TRBJ2-1; perhaps TRBD1 as D (5 bases). Trimming cost V 4 bases and J 1 base, with 16 bases left between them. The germline CDR1 and CDR2 sequences are KGHDR and SFDVKD. This CDR3 has 17 amino acids. This chain's CDR3 is CATSESRVVTSYNEQFF. The CDR3 region has the DNA TGTGCCACCAGTGAATCCAGGGTAGTCACGTCCTACAATGAGCAGTTCTTC.

The chain carries TRBV5-6 and TRBJ2-2; D possibly corresponds to TRBD2 (5 bases). The CDR3 covers 16 residues. Deletions cut 2 bases from V and 0 bases from J, with 11 bases between. The germline gives CDR1 SGHDT, CDR2 YYEEEE. The CDR3 loop is CASSLYPGSNTGELFF. In DNA form, the CDR3 reads TGTGCCAGCAGCTTATATCCGGGGTCGAACACCGGGGAGCTGTTTTTT.

The chain combines TRBV5-4 with TRBJ2-2; D ambiguous. The CDR3 is made up of 17 amino acids. The V end lost 4 bases, the J end lost 0 bases, and 16 bases lay between the germline ends. Germline-derived CDR1 and CDR2 are SGHNT and YYREEE (reference sequence). The DNA for the CDR3 is TGTGCCAGCAGCCCGTCCTGGAGCTATCCGAACACCGGGGAGCTGTTTTTT. Its translation is CASSPSWSYPNTGELFF.

The chain has TRBV2 and TRBJ1-2; possible D gene TRBD1, 5 bases. From germline, CDR1 is SNHLY and CDR2 FYNNEI. Trimming took off 5 bases at V and 8 bases at J, with 15 bases between the two ends. The CDR3 loop spans 13 amino acids. DNA of the CDR3: TGTGCCAGCAGTTGGGACTCCTCGGGCGGCTACACCTTC. Its translation is CASSWDSSGGYTF.

The chain recombines TRBV18 with TRBJ1-5; D gene ambiguous. Looked up from germline, CDR1 is KGHSH and CDR2 is LQKENI. This CDR3 contains 16 residues. The V end lost 5 bases, the J end lost 3 bases, and 17 bases lay between the germline ends. CDR3 nucleotide sequence: TGTGCCAGCTCAACGTCGGGTCCCTCCGACAATCAGCCCCAGCATTTT. It is translated as CASSTSGPSDNQPQHF.

CDR3 region: CSVETRLYEQYF. CDR3 coding DNA: TGCAGCGTCGAGACTAGACTCTACGAGCAGTACTTC. V is TRBV29-1 and J is TRBJ2-7; tentative D call: TRBD2 (6 bases). The length of the CDR3 is 12 residues. Trimming took off 6 bases at V and 3 bases at J, with 12 bases between the two ends. Germline V CDR1 and CDR2: SQVTM, ANQGSEA.